These 18 T cell receptor beta chains originate from one sample sequenced in a study of blood T cell repertoires in COVID-19. The method was immunoSEQ multiplex PCR; TCRdb's version includes in-frame clones alone and lacks a portion of them. The table shows a few hundred thousand clones, with roughly 90% occurring only once. Sequencing input: peripheral blood. The source is a man aged 35 to 55 with acute or convalescent COVID-19.

The chain combines TRBV29-1 with TRBJ2-3; TRBD2 matches at 12 bases. The CDR3 length is 15 residues. Germline V CDR1 and CDR2: SQVTM, ANQGSEA. V lost 4 bases and J lost 2; bases outside the gene matches: 4. The chain's CDR3 is CSVVGLAGSTDTQYF. Written as DNA, the CDR3 is TGCAGCGTTGTAGGACTAGCGGGGTCCACAGATACGCAGTATTTT.

The chain links TRBV3-1 (or the pseudogene TRBV3-2) to TRBJ1-5; D is unclear. Germline CDR1 and CDR2: LGHDT and YNNKEL (reference sequence). The CDR3 contains 16 residues. The V end lost 1 base, the J end lost 6 bases, and 16 bases lay between the germline ends. The DNA of the CDR3 is TGTGCCAGCAGCCAAGGGCTAGGCGATTGGATTCAGCCCCAGCATTTT. This codes for CASSQGLGDWIQPQHF.

V usage is TRBV28 and J usage is TRBJ2-3; 9 bases map to TRBD1. The CDR3 has 16 amino acids. Germline-derived CDR1 and CDR2 are MDHEN and SYDVKM. V was pared by 6 bases and J by 1 base, with 8 bases of the junction left unmatched. CDR3 region: CASRSGTGFGTDTQYF. The CDR3 DNA reads as TGTGCCAGCAGATCCGGGACAGGGTTTGGCACAGATACGCAGTATTTT.

This rearrangement joins TRBV27 to TRBJ2-1; tentatively, D is TRBD2 (6 bases). From germline, CDR1 is MNHEY and CDR2 SMNVEV (reference sequence). This CDR3 region has 15 residues. Trimming pared 3 bases from V and 6 bases from J, leaving 15 bases between. In DNA form, the CDR3 reads TGTGCCAGCAGTTTGTTTGGAGGGTACGGCAATGAGCAGTTCTTC. Translation gives CASSLFGGYGNEQFF.

This chain connects TRBV7-3 to TRBJ1-3, with TRBD1 identical over 7 bases. The CDR3 extends over 14 amino acids. Germline CDR1 SGHTA, CDR2 FQGTGA. Trimming at V came to 5 bases and at J to 0 bases, leaving 1 base not matched to a gene. Here the CDR3 DNA reads TGTGCCAGCAGCCGGACAGGCTCTGGAAACACCATATATTTT. It specifies CASSRTGSGNTIYF.

The chain is built from TRBV14 and TRBJ2-7; TRBD1 matches 9 bases. CDR1 and CDR2 (germline): SGHDN, FVKESK. CDR3 length: 14 residues. Unmatched junction bases numbered 2, after V lost 1 base and J lost 4 bases. The CDR3 here is CASSQVGTGYEQYF. In DNA form, the CDR3 reads TGTGCCAGCAGCCAAGTGGGGACAGGGTACGAGCAGTACTTC. The full variable domain, in which reference TRBV14 and TRBJ2-7 provide the parts outside the CDR3, is EAGVTQFPSHSVIEKGQTVTLRCDPISGHDNLYWYRRVMGKEIKFLLHFVKESKQDESGMPNNRFLAERTGGTYSTLKVQPAELEDSGVYFCASSQVGTGYEQYFGPGTRLTVT.

About this clone itself: The sample carries other DNA sequences with the same CDR3. The chain employs TRBV9 and TRBJ1-1, with 7 bases aligning to TRBD1. With V trimmed by 6 bases and J by 1 base, 6 bases remained unmatched. Germline assignment: CDR1 SGDLS and CDR2 YYNGEE. There are 14 residues in the CDR3. The CDR3, as DNA: TGTGCCAGCAACAGGGGTGGACGGAACACTGAAGCTTTCTTT. Translated, it gives CASNRGGRNTEAFF.

This sequence joins TRBV18 and TRBJ1-5; D uncertain. Trimming shortened V by 6 bases and J by 2 bases, and 11 bases separated the two germline ends. Germline CDR1 and CDR2: KGHSH and LQKENI. This CDR3 region has 14 residues. For the CDR3, the DNA is TGTGCCAGCTCGCGGGAGTTGGGCAATCAGCCCCAGCATTTT. Translated: CASSRELGNQPQHF. Together with reference TRBV18 and TRBJ1-5, the CDR3 gives the full variable domain: NAGVMQNPRHLVRRRGQEARLRCSPMKGHSHVYWYRQLPEEGLKFMVYLQKENIIDESGMPKERFSAEFPKEGPSILRIQQVVRGDSAAYFCASSRELGNQPQHFGDGTRLSIL.

The chain joins TRBV19 to TRBJ1-5, with 9 bases identical to TRBD1. Unmatched junction bases numbered 3, after V lost 4 bases and J lost 5 bases. CDR3 size: 14 residues. Germline V gene data show CDR1 as LNHDA and CDR2 as SQIVND (reference sequence). The CDR3 loop is CASSTTGGHQPQHF. CDR3 bases: TGTGCCAGTAGTACTACAGGGGGCCATCAGCCCCAGCATTTT.

The chain joins TRBV4-1 to TRBJ2-7, with D perhaps matching TRBD2 (6 bases). V lost 4 bases and J 3 bases, leaving 19 bases between the germline ends. The CDR3 runs 16 residues. The germline CDR1 and CDR2 sequences are MGHRA and YSYEKL. In DNA, the CDR3 is TGCGCCAGCAGCCGGGGTATTGGGACTCAGAACTACGAGCAGTACTTC. Translation gives CASSRGIGTQNYEQYF.

This chain's CDR3 is CASSQGVAGGPDTQYF. The CDR3 coding sequence is TGCGCCAGCAGCCAAGGCGTAGCGGGGGGGCCGGATACGCAGTATTTT. The chain is built from TRBV4-1 and TRBJ2-3, with 11 bases lining up with TRBD2. Unmatched junction bases numbered 6, after V lost 1 base and J lost 6 bases. Germline CDR1 is MGHRA and CDR2 is YSYEKL. The CDR3 extends over 16 amino acids.

The V call is TRBV6-1, the J call TRBJ2-7, with a tentative D call TRBD2 (6 bases). CDR3 length: 15 residues. Trimming removed 2 bases from V and 1 base from J, with 12 bases in between. Germline lookup yields CDR1 MNHNS and CDR2 SASEGT. The CDR3 loop is CASSETGTGSYEQYF. In DNA, the CDR3 is TGTGCCAGCAGTGAAACCGGGACTGGGTCCTACGAGCAGTACTTC.

The genes are TRBV7-8 and TRBJ2-7; TRBD1 matches 9 bases. Germline loops: CDR1 SGHVS, CDR2 FQNEAQ. The CDR3 has 17 amino acids. Trimming at V came to 2 bases and at J to 5 bases, leaving 13 bases not matched to a gene. CDR3 nucleotide sequence: TGTGCCAGCAGCTTAAAACATCCGGGACAGGGTTCTGACGAGCAGTACTTC. Residues: CASSLKHPGQGSDEQYF.

V and J are TRBV7-9 and TRBJ2-3; 9 nucleotides match TRBD2. V lost 5 bases to trimming and J lost 6 bases; unmatched junction nucleotides: 12. Germline CDR1 is SEHNR and CDR2 is FQNEAQ (reference sequence). The CDR3 has 16 residues. CDR3 amino acids: CASSPRGGGARDTQYF. In nucleotides, the CDR3 is TGTGCCAGCAGCCCCCGCGGCGGGGGGGCCAGGGATACGCAGTATTTT.

The chain uses TRBV15 and TRBJ1-5; no clear D gene. CDR3 size: 14 residues. The V end was cut by 1 base, the J end by 9 bases, with 13 bases between. Per the germline V gene, CDR1 is LNHNV and CDR2 is YYDKDF (reference sequence). The CDR3 loop reads CATSRGQFDLPQHF. CDR3 in DNA: TGTGCCACCAGCAGAGGGCAGTTTGATCTGCCCCAGCATTTT. Based on the CDR3 plus reference TRBV15 and TRBJ1-5, the full variable domain is DAMVIQNPRYQVTQFGKPVTLSCSQTLNHNVMYWYQQKSSQAPKLLFHYYDKDFNNEADTPDNFQSRRPNTSFCFLDIRSPGLGDTAMYLCATSRGQFDLPQHFGDGTRLSIL.

The V gene is TRBV28, the J gene TRBJ1-5, with D unresolved. CDR1 is MDHEN, CDR2 SYDVKM, per germline. V lost 3 bases to trimming and J lost 2 bases, with 11 bases between them. There are 15 residues in the CDR3. CDR3 region: CASSLVVLGNQPQHF. In nucleotides, the CDR3 is TGTGCCAGCAGTTTGGTAGTTCTTGGCAATCAGCCCCAGCATTTT.

The chain couples TRBV19 to TRBJ2-1; weak D call: TRBD2 (5 bases). V was trimmed by 3 bases and J by 10 bases, leaving 13 bases between them. Per germline, CDR1 LNHDA and CDR2 SQIVND (reference sequence). The CDR3 extends over 13 amino acids. The chain's CDR3 is CASSITEGSEQFF. The CDR3 DNA reads as TGTGCCAGTAGTATTACAGAGGGCAGCGAGCAGTTCTTC. Full variable domain (rest looked up from reference TRBV19 and TRBJ2-1): DGGITQSPKYLFRKEGQNVTLSCEQNLNHDAMYWYRQDPGQGLRLIYYSQIVNDFQKGDIAEGYSVSREKKESFPLTVTSAQKNPTAFYLCASSITEGSEQFFGPGTRLTVL.

The rearrangement links TRBV19 to TRBJ1-6, with D perhaps TRBD1 (5 bases). The CDR3 spans 16 residues. Deletions cut 3 bases from V and 7 bases from J, with 16 bases between. Germline V gene lookup returns CDR1 LNHDA and CDR2 SQIVND (reference sequence). The CDR3 nucleotides read TGTGCCAGTAGTATCAATCAGGGAATCGGCAATTCACCCCTCCACTTT. Protein: CASSINQGIGNSPLHF.